This TCR beta chain was captured in a study of blood T cell repertoires in COVID-19. Recovered status in Cohort 3 required two negative PCRs, clearance, or symptom resolution. Libraries were prepared by immunoSEQ multiplex PCR; TCRdb keeps only in-frame clonotypes and omits some of them. The sample has about 330,000 clones; 92% are singletons. This CDR3 is built from 18 residues. V was clipped by 0 bases and J by 8 bases; unmatched bases: 19. The germline CDR1 and CDR2 sequences are SGHRS and YFSETQ. The genes are TRBV5-1 and TRBJ1-2, with TRBD1 identical over 7 bases. The sample comprised PBMCs or T cells enriched from blood (not recorded which). The TCR was taken from a woman aged 30 to 39 who had recovered from COVID-19. The CDR3: CASSLAKTGQVPIRGYTF. The CDR3 nucleotides are TGCGCCAGCAGCTTGGCCAAAACCGGACAGGTTCCGATAAGGGGCTACACCTTC. The whole variable domain, filled in from reference TRBV5-1 and TRBJ1-2, reads KAGVTQTPRYLIKTRGQQVTLSCSPISGHRSVSWYQQTPGQGLQFLFEYFSETQRNKGNFPGRFSGRQFSNSRSEMNVSTLELGDSALYLCASSLAKTGQVPIRGYTFGSGTRLTVV.